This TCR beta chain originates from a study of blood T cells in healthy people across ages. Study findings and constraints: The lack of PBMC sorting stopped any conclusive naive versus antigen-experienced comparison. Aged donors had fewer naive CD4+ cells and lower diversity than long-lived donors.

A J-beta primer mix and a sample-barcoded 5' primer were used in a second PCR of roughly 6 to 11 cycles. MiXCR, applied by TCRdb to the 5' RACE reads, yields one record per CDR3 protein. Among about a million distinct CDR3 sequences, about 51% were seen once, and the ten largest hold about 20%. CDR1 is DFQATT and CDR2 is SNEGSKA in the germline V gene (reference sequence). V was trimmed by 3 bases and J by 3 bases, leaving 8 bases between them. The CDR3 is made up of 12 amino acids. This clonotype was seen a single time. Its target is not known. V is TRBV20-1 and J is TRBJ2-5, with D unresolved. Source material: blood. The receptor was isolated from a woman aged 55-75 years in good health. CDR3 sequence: CSASWAEETQYF. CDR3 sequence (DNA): TGCAGTGCTAGTTGGGCAGAAGAGACCCAGTACTTC.